The rows below give T cell receptor beta chains drawn from one sample of a study of human T cells and chemical hapten exposure. One entry per CDR3 protein, called by TCRdb with MiXCR from the RACE reads. The table lists over 55,000 distinct CDR3 sequences, more than 9.5% of them singletons. Sequencing used whole blood, obtained in connection with sensitization to the hapten diphenylcyclopropenone (DPC). The source is a woman aged 50 to 60 with alopecia areata. Some clones in this sample may be carry-over from other donors' samples. The CDR3 runs from the conserved cysteine through the conserved F or W. A D gene is named only where the DNA matches it firmly. Not every row has a clone size; where given, it reads once, few, many or a size class.

D gene,V gene,J gene,clone size,CDR3 DNA,CDR3 protein
.,TRBV5-4,TRBJ2-7,many,TGTGCCAGCAGCTTGGGGGGCGTCGGGCGCTCCTACGAGCAGTACTTC,CASSLGGVGRSYEQYF
.,TRBV6-4,TRBJ2-2,many,TGTGCCAGCAGAGGACAGTCCACCGGGGAGCTGTTTTTT,CASRGQSTGELFF
TRBD1,TRBV7-8,TRBJ1-4,many,TGTGCCAGCATGAAGGACAGGGGGAATGAAAAACTGTTTTTT,CASMKDRGNEKLFF
.,TRBV6-5,TRBJ2-7,few,TGTGCCAGCAGTTACCGACAGTCCTACGAGCAGTACTTC,CASSYRQSYEQYF
TRBD1,TRBV20-1,TRBJ2-1,many,TGCAGTGCCGGACAGGGGGGCTACAATGAGCAGTTCTTC,CSAGQGGYNEQFF
.,TRBV11-2,TRBJ2-1,few,TGTGCCAGCAGCTCTACGACGGGGGCTCTCGGGTTCAATGAGCAGTTCTTC,CASSSTTGALGFNEQFF
.,TRBV12-3/TRBV12-4,TRBJ1-5,.,TGTGCCAGCAGTTATCAGGGGAATAGCAATCAGCCCCAGCATTTT,CASSYQGNSNQPQHF
TRBD1,TRBV28,TRBJ2-7,many,TGTGCCAGCAGTTCACCGGGACAGGGGCCTAGGGGGCAGTACTTC,CASSSPGQGPRGQYF
TRBD1,TRBV20-1,TRBJ2-1,.,TGCGGAACCAAACAGGGGGCGCACAATGAGCAGTTCTTC,CGTKQGAHNEQFF
.,TRBV6-2/TRBV6-3,TRBJ2-1,few,TGTGCCAGCAAGACGGGGGCCCGATACAATGAGCAGTTCTTC,CASKTGARYNEQFF
.,TRBV29-1,TRBJ1-2,many,TGCAGCGTTGAAGATCGGCGGTATGGCTACACCTTC,CSVEDRRYGYTF
.,TRBV18,TRBJ2-5,many,TGTGCCAGCTCACCACCGGGGGGATTGGAGACCCAGTACTTC,CASSPPGGLETQYF
.,TRBV3-1,TRBJ2-1,few,TGTGCCAGCAGCCAAGTTTTCGAAAGTGAGCAGTTCTTC,CASSQVFESEQFF
.,TRBV6-2/TRBV6-3,TRBJ1-2,many,TGTGCCAGCAGTTACTCCCGGGGTCTCTATGGCTACACCTTC,CASSYSRGLYGYTF
.,TRBV12-3/TRBV12-4,TRBJ1-1,.,TGTGCCAGCAGTTCGAGGGACGGGGTTAGGGCTTTCTTT,CASSSRDGVRAFF
.,TRBV11-2,TRBJ1-2,few,TGTGCCACCGGGGAACTAGACTATGGCTACACCTTC,CATGELDYGYTF
.,TRBV6-5,TRBJ1-1,few,TGTGCCAGCAGTTACTCAGGGGTATTGGTCACTGAAGCTTTCTTT,CASSYSGVLVTEAFF
.,TRBV5-4,TRBJ2-5,.,TGTGCCAGCAGCGTAACAGGGCAAGAGACCCAGTACTTC,CASSVTGQETQYF
.,TRBV4-3,TRBJ2-1,once,TGCGCCAGCAGCCAAGAAGTGGGTGAGCAGTTCTTC,CASSQEVGEQFF
.,TRBV10-3,TRBJ2-6,many,TGTGCCATCAGTGACAGCTCTGGGGCCAACGTCCTGACTTTC,CAISDSSGANVLTF
.,TRBV20-1,TRBJ1-5,few,TGCAGTGCTAGAGATCGGGTCTCCAGCCGTGATAGCAATCAGCCCCAGCATTTT,CSARDRVSSRDSNQPQHF
.,TRBV4-3,TRBJ2-5,few,TGCGCCAGCAGCCAAGATACATGGGAGACGACCCAGTACTTC,CASSQDTWETTQYF
.,TRBV25-1,TRBJ2-5,.,TGTGCCAGCAGTGAAACAGCCGAGACCCAGTACTTC,CASSETAETQYF
.,TRBV28,TRBJ1-5,many,TGTGCCAGCAGACCTGACAGTTATCAGCCCCAGCATTTT,CASRPDSYQPQHF
TRBD2,TRBV7-9,TRBJ2-2,few,TGTGCCAGCAGCTGGGGACTAAACACCGGGGAGCTGTTTTTT,CASSWGLNTGELFF
.,TRBV5-1,TRBJ2-1,.,TGCGCCAGCAGACCCACGACAGGCCTCTCCTACAATGAGCAGTTCTTC,CASRPTTGLSYNEQFF
TRBD2,TRBV7-9,TRBJ2-1,many,TGTGCCAGCAGCTCATCCCGGACTAGCGGGCCCTACAATGAGCAGTTCTTC,CASSSSRTSGPYNEQFF
.,TRBV6-2/TRBV6-3,TRBJ1-5,many,TGTGCCAGCAGTTACTCGATTTCAGTAGGGGTGAGCAATCAGCCCCAGCATTTT,CASSYSISVGVSNQPQHF
.,TRBV11-2,TRBJ1-2,many,TGTGCCAGCAGCTTAGATGGGGGGCAGCGGTCTGGCTACACCTTC,CASSLDGGQRSGYTF
TRBD2,TRBV7-2,TRBJ2-7,many,TGTGCCAGCAGTCCGACTAGCGGGAGTATGTACGAGCAGTACTTC,CASSPTSGSMYEQYF
TRBD2,TRBV28,TRBJ2-3,many,TGTGCCAGCAGACCCTCGCTGGCGGGGGGGTCGGGTGATACGCAGTATTTT,CASRPSLAGGSGDTQYF
.,TRBV20-1,TRBJ1-6,.,TGCAGTGCCATGACGGGTGAGGGGCTTACCTATTCACCCATCCACTTT,CSAMTGEGLTYSPIHF
.,TRBV15,TRBJ2-1,few,TGTGCCACCAGCATCTTCGGGAGCTACAATGAGCAGTTCTTC,CATSIFGSYNEQFF
TRBD1,TRBV20-1,TRBJ1-6,.,TGCAGTGCTAGTACCGACAGGGATAATTCACCCCTCCACTTT,CSASTDRDNSPLHF
.,TRBV3-1,TRBJ2-5,few,TGTGTCAGCAGCCAAGATCAAAAGACCCAGTACTTC,CVSSQDQKTQYF
.,TRBV18,TRBJ2-3,many,TGTGCCAGCTCACGAGAAGCGGGAGATACGCAGTATTTT,CASSREAGDTQYF
.,TRBV2,TRBJ1-5,many,TGTGCCAGCTCGAGGGGTGGACAGTATAGCAATCAGCCCCAGCATTTT,CASSRGGQYSNQPQHF
TRBD1,TRBV7-8,TRBJ1-6,.,TGTGCCAGCACCTTCTCGGGACAGCCGAATTCACCCCTCCACTTT,CASTFSGQPNSPLHF
TRBD2,TRBV7-9,TRBJ2-3,.,TGTGCCAGCAGCTCCTGGACTAGCGGGGAAGATACGCAGTATTTT,CASSSWTSGEDTQYF
TRBD1,TRBV18,TRBJ2-4,.,TGTGCCAGCTCACCACCCCCCGGGACAGGAGAGAAAAACATTCAGTACTTC,CASSPPPGTGEKNIQYF
.,TRBV6-2/TRBV6-3,TRBJ1-1,few,TGTGCCAGCAGTCCCCACTTGGACAGAAACACTGAAGCTTTCTTT,CASSPHLDRNTEAFF